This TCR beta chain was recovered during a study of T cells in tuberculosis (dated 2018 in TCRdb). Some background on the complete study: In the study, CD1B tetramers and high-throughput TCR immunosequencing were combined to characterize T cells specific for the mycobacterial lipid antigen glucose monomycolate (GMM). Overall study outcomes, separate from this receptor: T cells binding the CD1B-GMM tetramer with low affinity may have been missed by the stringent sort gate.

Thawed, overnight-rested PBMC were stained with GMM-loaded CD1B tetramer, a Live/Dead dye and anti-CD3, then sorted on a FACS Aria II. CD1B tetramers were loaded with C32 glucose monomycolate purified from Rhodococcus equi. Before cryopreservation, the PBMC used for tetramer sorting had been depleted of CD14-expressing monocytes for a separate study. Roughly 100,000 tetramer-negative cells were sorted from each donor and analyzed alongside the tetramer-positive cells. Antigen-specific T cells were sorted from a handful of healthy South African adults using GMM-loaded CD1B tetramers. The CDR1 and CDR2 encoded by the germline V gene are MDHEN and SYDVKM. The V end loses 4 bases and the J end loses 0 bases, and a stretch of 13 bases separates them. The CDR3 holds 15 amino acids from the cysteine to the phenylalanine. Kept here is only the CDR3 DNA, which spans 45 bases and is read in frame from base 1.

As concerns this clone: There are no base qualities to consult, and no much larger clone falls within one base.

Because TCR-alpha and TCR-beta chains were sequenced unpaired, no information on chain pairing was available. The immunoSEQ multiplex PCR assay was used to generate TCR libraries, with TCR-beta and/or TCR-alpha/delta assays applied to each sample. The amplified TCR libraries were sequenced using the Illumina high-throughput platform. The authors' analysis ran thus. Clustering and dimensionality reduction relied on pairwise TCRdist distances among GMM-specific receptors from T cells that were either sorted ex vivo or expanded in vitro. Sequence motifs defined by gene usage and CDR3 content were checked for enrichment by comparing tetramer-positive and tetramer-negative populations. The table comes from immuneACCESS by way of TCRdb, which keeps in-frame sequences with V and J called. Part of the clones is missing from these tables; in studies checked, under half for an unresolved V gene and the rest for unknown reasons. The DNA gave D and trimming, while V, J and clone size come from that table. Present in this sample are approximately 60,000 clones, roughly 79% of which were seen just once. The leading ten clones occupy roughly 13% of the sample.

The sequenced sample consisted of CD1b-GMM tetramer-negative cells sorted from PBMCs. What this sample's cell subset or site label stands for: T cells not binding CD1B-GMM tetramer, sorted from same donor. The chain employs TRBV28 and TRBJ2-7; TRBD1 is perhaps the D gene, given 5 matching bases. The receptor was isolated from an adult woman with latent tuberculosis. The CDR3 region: CASSSPPGNSYEQYF. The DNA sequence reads TGTGCCAGCAGTTCTCCGCCAGGGAACTCCTACGAGCAGTACTTC.